This T cell receptor beta chain appears in the sequencing data of a study of OX40 agonist ivuxolimab in advanced cancers. Study as a whole: At roughly 83% male, the cohort had a mean age of 60 years, ranging from 23 to 79.

Broader study findings: Low normalized clonal expansion also occurred in some nonresponding patients.

Notes on this clone: Its target is not known.

Germline lookup yields CDR1 SGHRS and CDR2 YFSETQ. V shed 0 bases, J shed 2 bases, and the junction held 5 bases outside the gene matches. The CDR3 is made up of 15 amino acids. The method was immunoSEQ multiplex PCR; TCRdb's version includes in-frame clones alone and lacks a portion of them. The table has around 97,000 clones, less than 85% seen once. The rearrangement joins TRBV5-1 to TRBJ2-7, with TRBD2 matching 7 bases. This sequence was found in an adult with an advanced solid tumor such as melanoma, head and neck, liver or kidney cancer. Sample: CD4+ or CD8+ T cells sorted from blood, taken in a trial of the OX40 agonist ivuxolimab. CDR3 residues: CASSLASGDTYEQYF. CDR3 bases: TGCGCCAGCAGCTTGGCGAGCGGGGATACCTACGAGCAGTACTTC.